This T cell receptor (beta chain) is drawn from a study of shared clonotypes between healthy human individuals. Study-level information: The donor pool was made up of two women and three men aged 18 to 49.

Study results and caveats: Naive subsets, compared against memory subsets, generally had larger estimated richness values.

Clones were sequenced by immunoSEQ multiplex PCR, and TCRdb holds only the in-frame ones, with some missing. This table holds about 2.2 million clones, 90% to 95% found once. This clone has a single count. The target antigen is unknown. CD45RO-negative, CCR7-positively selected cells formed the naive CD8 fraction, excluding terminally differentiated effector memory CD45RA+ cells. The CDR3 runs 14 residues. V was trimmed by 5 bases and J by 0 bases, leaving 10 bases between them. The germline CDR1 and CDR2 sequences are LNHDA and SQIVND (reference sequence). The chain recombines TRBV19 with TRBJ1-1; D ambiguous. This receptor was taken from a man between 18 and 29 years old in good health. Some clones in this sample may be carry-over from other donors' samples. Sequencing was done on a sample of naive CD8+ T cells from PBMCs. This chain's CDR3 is CASSLRTLNTEAFF. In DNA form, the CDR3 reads TGTGCCAGTAGTTTAAGGACCTTGAACACTGAAGCTTTCTTT.